This TCR beta chain derives from a study of T cell responses to AZD1222 COVID-19 vaccine. V lost 4 bases and J lost 0; bases outside the gene matches: 11. CDR1 is MGHDK, CDR2 SYGVNS, per germline. The CDR3 contains 17 residues. This table comes from immunoSEQ multiplex PCR, and its TCRdb copy is limited to in-frame clones, with some not included. The sample records under 30,000 clones, 92% being singletons. The sample was peripheral blood, taken 28 days after the second AZD1222 dose. The TCR was taken from an adult who received the AZD1222 COVID-19 vaccine. The rearrangement joins TRBV25-1 to TRBJ2-7; 8 positions match TRBD2. CDR3 sequence (DNA): TGTGCCAGCAGTGGCCTTTGGCTAGCGGGCAGCTCCTACGAGCAGTACTTC. This gives the protein CASSGLWLAGSSYEQYF.